This T cell receptor (beta chain) was sequenced for a study of naive and memory T cell subsets. Study-level results: A few larger clonotypes appeared in naive repertoires, especially CD8, possibly memory cells re-expressing CD45RA.

Sequential positive selection took CD4 T cells first, then CD8 T cells. Worth noting for this clonotype: The antigen is undetermined.

Germline V lookup: CDR1 SQVTM, CDR2 ANQGSEA. The CDR3 runs to 10 residues. Trimming stripped 3 bases from V and 7 bases from J, with 6 bases between. Two oligonucleotides, mixed equimolar, formed the beta constant-region primer covering TRBC1 and TRBC2. The ligated cDNA underwent four PCR rounds using SP2 and nested alpha and beta constant-region primers. TCRdb ran MiXCR on the UMI-ligation and nested PCR reads and lists one entry per CDR3 protein. Of some 150,000 distinct CDR3 sequences in the sample, more than 15% were seen once. What was sequenced was naive CD4+ T cells from blood. The genes are TRBV29-1 and TRBJ2-5, with a possible D match to TRBD1 (5 bases). This clonotype was obtained from a human donor in good health. CDR3 nucleotide sequence: TGCAGCGTTGATAGGGGGACCCAGTACTTC. This encodes CSVDRGTQYF.